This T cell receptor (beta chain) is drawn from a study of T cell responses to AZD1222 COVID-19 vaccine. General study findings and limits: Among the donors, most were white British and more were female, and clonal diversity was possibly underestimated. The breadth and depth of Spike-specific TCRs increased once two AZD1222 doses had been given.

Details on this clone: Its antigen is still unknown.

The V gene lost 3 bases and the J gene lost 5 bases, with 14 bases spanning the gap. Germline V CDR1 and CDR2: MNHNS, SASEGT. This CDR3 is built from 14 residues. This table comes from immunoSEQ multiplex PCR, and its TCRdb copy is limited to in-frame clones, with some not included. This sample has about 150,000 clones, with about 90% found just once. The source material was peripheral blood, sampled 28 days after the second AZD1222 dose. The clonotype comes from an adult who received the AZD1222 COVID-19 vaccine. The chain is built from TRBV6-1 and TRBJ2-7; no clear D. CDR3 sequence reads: CASSERPRSDEQYF. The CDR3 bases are TGTGCCAGCAGTGAGAGGCCACGGAGCGACGAGCAGTACTTC.